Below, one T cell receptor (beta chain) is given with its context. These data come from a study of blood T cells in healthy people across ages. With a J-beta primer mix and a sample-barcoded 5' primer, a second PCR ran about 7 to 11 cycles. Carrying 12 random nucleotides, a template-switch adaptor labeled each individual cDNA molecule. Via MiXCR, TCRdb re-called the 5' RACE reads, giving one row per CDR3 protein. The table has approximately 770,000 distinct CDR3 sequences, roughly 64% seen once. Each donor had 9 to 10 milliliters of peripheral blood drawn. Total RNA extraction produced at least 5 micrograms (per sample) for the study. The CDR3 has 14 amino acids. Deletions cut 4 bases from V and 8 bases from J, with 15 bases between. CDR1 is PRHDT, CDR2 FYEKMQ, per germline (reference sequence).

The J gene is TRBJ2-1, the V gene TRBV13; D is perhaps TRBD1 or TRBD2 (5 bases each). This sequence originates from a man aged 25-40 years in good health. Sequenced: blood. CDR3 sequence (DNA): TGTGCCAGCAGCTCAACCCTGGGGGTCGATGAGCAGTTCTTC. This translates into CASSSTLGVDEQFF.